The rows below give T cell receptor beta chains drawn from one sample of a study of blood T cell repertoires in COVID-19. Sequencing was performed with immunoSEQ multiplex PCR; in TCRdb, only in-frame clones are kept and a portion is missing. The repertoire holds about 160,000 clones, around four fifths seen once, with 2.5% to 3.5% in the top ten. Sequenced material: peripheral blood. Every receptor here comes from a woman aged 55-75 years with acute or convalescent COVID-19. Each CDR3 is given with its conserved first and last residue. A D gene is named only where the DNA matches it firmly. A row's size may be missing; if present it is once, few, many or a size class.

>TRBJ2-3|TRBV7-9|.|TRBD1
TGTGCCAGCACCCTACTCGGGACAGCTTATGGCACAGATACGCAGTATTTT
CASTLLGTAYGTDTQYF
>TRBJ1-2|TRBV14|.|TRBD1
TGTGCCAGCAGCCAAGTGGACAGGAGCGCTAACTATGGCTACACCTTC
CASSQVDRSANYGYTF
>TRBJ2-2|TRBV19|.|TRBD2
TGTGCCAGTAGTCCCCGGACTAGCGGGGGTATCGGGGAGCTGTTTTTT
CASSPRTSGGIGELFF
>TRBJ1-4|TRBV5-4|.|TRBD1
TGTGCCAGCGGATTGTCTCCCGGGACAGGGAATGAAAAACTGTTTTTT
CASGLSPGTGNEKLFF
>TRBJ1-2|TRBV2|.|TRBD1
TGTGCCAGCCTGGGACAGGGGGCCGCTAACTATGGCTACACCTTC
CASLGQGAANYGYTF
>TRBJ1-2|TRBV27|.|.
TGTGCCAGCAGTCCACGACGAGGGGGTGGCTACACCTTC
CASSPRRGGGYTF
>TRBJ2-5|TRBV27|.|TRBD2
TGTGCCAGCAGTACGGGACTAGCGGGGGCACAAGAGACCCAGTACTTC
CASSTGLAGAQETQYF
>TRBJ2-3|TRBV19|.|.
TGTGCCAGTAGTATCAGACAGGGCACAGATACGCAGTATTTT
CASSIRQGTDTQYF
>TRBJ1-5|TRBV20-1|.|TRBD1
TGCAGTGCTAGTGGACAGGGAGTGGGGTTAGCCCAGCATTTT
CSASGQGVGLAQHF
>TRBJ2-7|TRBV5-8|.|TRBD1
TGTGCCAGCAGTATTCCGGGACAGGGCTCCTACGAGCAGTACTTC
CASSIPGQGSYEQYF
>TRBJ1-3|TRBV28|.|TRBD1
TGTGCCAGCAGTTTTGGTTGGAGTAGACAGGGCGGAAACACCATATATTTT
CASSFGWSRQGGNTIYF
>TRBJ1-4|TRBV2|.|.
TGTGCCAGCCAAAGGGACACGGGGCGTGAAAAACTGTTTTTT
CASQRDTGREKLFF
>TRBJ2-3|TRBV3-1/TRBV3-2|once|TRBD2
TGTGCCAGCAGCCAAGATATTTTCGGGACTAGCGAGTATTTT
CASSQDIFGTSEYF
>TRBJ2-1|TRBV4-1|.|TRBD2
TGCGCCAGCAGCCAAGAAAGACTAGCGGGGGACAATGAGCAGTTCTTC
CASSQERLAGDNEQFF
>TRBJ2-1|TRBV6-1|.|.
TGTGCCAGCAGTGTCTTGGACAGTTTCTCCTACAATGAGCAGTTCTTC
CASSVLDSFSYNEQFF
>TRBJ1-2|TRBV5-8|few|.
TGTGCCAGCAGCTTGGAGACATTCCCCAACTATGGCTACACCTTC
CASSLETFPNYGYTF
>TRBJ2-7|TRBV19|few|TRBD2
TGTGCCAGTAGTTATAGCGGGCACGAGCAGTACTTC
CASSYSGHEQYF
>TRBJ2-5|TRBV5-4|.|TRBD2
TGTGCCAGCAGCAACTTAGCGGGGGGGATAGTGGAGACCCAGTACTTC
CASSNLAGGIVETQYF
>TRBJ2-5|TRBV25-1|.|TRBD2
TGTGCCAGCAGGGGACTAGCGGGGGAAGAGACCCAGTACTTC
CASRGLAGEETQYF
>TRBJ1-1|TRBV6-4|.|.
TGTGCCAGCAATAACAGGGAAATGAACACTGAAGCTTTCTTT
CASNNREMNTEAFF
>TRBJ2-7|TRBV27|.|.
TGTGCCAGCAGTTCCCTCCCAGGGGGGTATGAGCAGTACTTC
CASSSLPGGYEQYF
>TRBJ1-2|TRBV28|.|.
TGTGCCAGCAGTAAGCTCAGGGCCTATGGCTACACCTTC
CASSKLRAYGYTF
>TRBJ1-1|TRBV5-5|.|.
TGTGCCAGCAGTTCCTTCGGGGGCACTGAAGCTTTCTTT
CASSSFGGTEAFF
>TRBJ1-1|TRBV28|.|TRBD1
TGTGCCAGCAAGACCCCACAGGGGGGGCGGTATGAAGCTTTCTTT
CASKTPQGGRYEAFF
>TRBJ1-4|TRBV18|.|TRBD1
TGTGCCAGCTCATCGACAGGGGGGGAGGAAAAACTGTTTTTT
CASSSTGGEEKLFF
>TRBJ2-1|TRBV18|once|.
TGTGCCAGCTCACCCCTCCATGGGGGCTCATACAATGAGCAGTTCTTC
CASSPLHGGSYNEQFF
>TRBJ2-3|TRBV14|.|TRBD2
TGTGCCAGCAGCCTACTGGGGGGGACTAGCGGGACAGATACGCAGTATTTT
CASSLLGGTSGTDTQYF
>TRBJ1-6|TRBV3-1/TRBV3-2|.|TRBD1
TGTGCCAGCTCAGGGACAGGAGAGAATTCACCCCTCCACTTT
CASSGTGENSPLHF
>TRBJ1-5|TRBV4-2|.|.
TGTGCCAGCAGCCAAACGGTAATTAGCAATCAGCCCCAGCATTTT
CASSQTVISNQPQHF
>TRBJ2-7|TRBV6-6|.|.
TGTGCCAGCTCGACAGGAGGAACCTACGAGCAGTACTTC
CASSTGGTYEQYF
>TRBJ2-3|TRBV7-2|.|TRBD2
TGTGCCAGCAGCTTGGGACTAGCGGGGGAGAATACGCAGTATTTT
CASSLGLAGENTQYF
>TRBJ2-2|TRBV3-1/TRBV3-2|once|.
TGTGCCAGCAGCCAAGTCGACAGGACCGGGGAGCTGTTTTTT
CASSQVDRTGELFF
>TRBJ2-2|TRBV5-1|.|.
TGCGCCAGCAGCTTGTCACAGGGTGGAACCGGGGAGCTGTTTTTT
CASSLSQGGTGELFF
>TRBJ1-3|TRBV15|.|.
TGTGCCACCAGCAGAGAACATTACTCTGGAAACACCATATATTTT
CATSREHYSGNTIYF
>TRBJ1-5|TRBV28|.|.
TGTGCCAGCAGTTTGAGTTCAGGGCTTCTGAGCAATCAGCCCCAGCATTTT
CASSLSSGLLSNQPQHF
>TRBJ2-1|TRBV2|.|.
TGTGCCAGCAGTGTCGGAGGGGGAGGGTCTAATGAGCAGTTCTTC
CASSVGGGGSNEQFF
>TRBJ1-2|TRBV19|.|TRBD1
TGTGCCAGTAGCACGAGTAAGGGTAAGGGACAGGGCGTTGTGGACTATGGCTACACCTTC
CASSTSKGKGQGVVDYGYTF
>TRBJ1-4|TRBV12-3/TRBV12-4|.|.
TGTGCCAGCGGGCATCGAAATGAAAAACTGTTTTTT
CASGHRNEKLFF
>TRBJ2-3|TRBV27|.|TRBD2
TGTGCCAGCAGTTTAACTAGCGGGCTTAGCACAGATACGCAGTATTTT
CASSLTSGLSTDTQYF
>TRBJ2-4|TRBV7-9|.|TRBD1
TGTGCCAGCAGCTTAGCGCAGGCAGGGGGTCACATTCAGTACTTC
CASSLAQAGGHIQYF
>TRBJ1-2|TRBV6-5|.|.
TGTGCCAGCAGTTCCTGGGACTCCGGGGGCTATGGCTACACCTTC
CASSSWDSGGYGYTF
>TRBJ1-2|TRBV20-1|.|.
TGCAGTGCCGGGGTTAACTATGGCTACACCTTC
CSAGVNYGYTF
>TRBJ2-7|TRBV11-1|.|TRBD1
TGTGCCAGCAGCTATCTTTCAGGGGGTCCCTACGAGCAGTACTTC
CASSYLSGGPYEQYF
>TRBJ1-4|TRBV19|few|.
TGTGCCAGTAGTATAGGAGCAGGGAAGAATGAAAAACTGTTTTTT
CASSIGAGKNEKLFF
>TRBJ1-3|TRBV19|.|.
TGTGCCAGTAGCCCCTGGGGTTTAGGGGCGCCGGGCTCTGGAAACACCATATATTTT
CASSPWGLGAPGSGNTIYF
>TRBJ1-6|TRBV6-6|few|.
TGTGCCAGCAGTTCCAACAGGGCTTCACCCCTCCACTTT
CASSSNRASPLHF
>TRBJ2-2|TRBV7-2|.|.
TGTGCCAGCAGCCTACTCCCCGCCGGGGAGCTGTTTTTT
CASSLLPAGELFF
>TRBJ2-3|TRBV19|.|.
TGTGCCAGTAGTATAGGACTCCGAGATACGCAGTATTTT
CASSIGLRDTQYF
>TRBJ1-6|TRBV7-9|.|TRBD1
TGTGCCAGCAGCTTAGAGGGACAGACCTATAATTCACCCCTCCACTTT
CASSLEGQTYNSPLHF
>TRBJ1-2|TRBV12-3/TRBV12-4|.|TRBD1
TGTGCCAGCACCTGGGACAGTAACTATGGCTACACCTTC
CASTWDSNYGYTF
>TRBJ2-7|TRBV18|.|TRBD2
TGTGCCAGCTCACCTCCTAGCGGGGGGGGATACGAGCAGTACTTC
CASSPPSGGGYEQYF
>TRBJ1-5|TRBV27|.|.
TGTGCCAGCAGTCTCAGGGGTCGAGCCCAGCATTTT
CASSLRGRAQHF
>TRBJ1-1|TRBV18|few|TRBD1
TGTGCCAGCTCACTCCCCCGACAGGGGGAGAACACTGAAGCTTTCTTT
CASSLPRQGENTEAFF